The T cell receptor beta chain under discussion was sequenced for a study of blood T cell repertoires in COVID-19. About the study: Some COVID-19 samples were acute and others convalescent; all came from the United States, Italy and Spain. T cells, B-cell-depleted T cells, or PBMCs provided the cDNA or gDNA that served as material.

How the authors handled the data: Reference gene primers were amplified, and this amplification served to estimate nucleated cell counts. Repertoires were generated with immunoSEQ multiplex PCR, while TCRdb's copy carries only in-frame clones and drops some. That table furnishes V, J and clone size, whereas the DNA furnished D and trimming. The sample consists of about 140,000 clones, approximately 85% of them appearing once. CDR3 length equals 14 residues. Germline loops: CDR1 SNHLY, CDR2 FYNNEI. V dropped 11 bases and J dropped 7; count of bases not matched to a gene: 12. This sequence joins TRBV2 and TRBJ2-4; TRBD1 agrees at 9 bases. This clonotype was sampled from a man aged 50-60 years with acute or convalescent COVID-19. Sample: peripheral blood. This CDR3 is CASWLGQGINIQYF. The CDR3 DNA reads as TGTGCCTCTTGGTTGGGACAGGGAATTAACATTCAGTACTTC.